The entry below describes one T cell receptor beta chain. The antigen is unknown. CD45RO-negative CD8 cells positively selected for CCR7 made up the naive population, which excluded terminally differentiated effector memory CD45RA+ cells. The data derive from a study of shared clonotypes between healthy human individuals. Study results and caveats: The generation probabilities recorded for non-shared clonotypes fell below those of clonotypes shared by all four donors.

Only in-frame clones appear in the TCRdb table, and some are missing; sequencing was by immunoSEQ multiplex PCR. Of millions of clones detected, about 95% appear once; the ten largest clones hold about 1.1%. The CDR3 sequence is 12 residues long. Germline V lookup: CDR1 LGHNA, CDR2 YSLEER. Trimming shortened V by 5 bases and J by 5 bases, and 9 bases separated the two germline ends. This sequence was found in a man between 18 and 35 years old in good health. The sequencing sample was made of naive CD8+ T cells sorted from blood. The chain joins TRBV4-3 to TRBJ1-1; perhaps TRBD1 as D (6 bases). The CDR3 sequence is CASSSQGTEAFF. As DNA, the CDR3 is TGCGCCAGCAGCTCACAGGGTACTGAAGCTTTCTTT.